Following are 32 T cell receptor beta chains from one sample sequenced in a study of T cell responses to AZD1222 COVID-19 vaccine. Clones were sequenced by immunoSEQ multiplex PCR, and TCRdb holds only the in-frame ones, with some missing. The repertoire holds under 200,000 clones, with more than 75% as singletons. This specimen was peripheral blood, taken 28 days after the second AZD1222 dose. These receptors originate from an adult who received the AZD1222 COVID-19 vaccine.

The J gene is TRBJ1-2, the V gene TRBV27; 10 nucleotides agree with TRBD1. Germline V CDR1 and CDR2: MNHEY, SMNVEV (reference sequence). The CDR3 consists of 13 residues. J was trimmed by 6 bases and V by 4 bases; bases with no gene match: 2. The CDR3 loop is CASSSDRGHGYTF. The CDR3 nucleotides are TGTGCCAGCAGTTCCGACAGGGGGCATGGCTACACCTTC.

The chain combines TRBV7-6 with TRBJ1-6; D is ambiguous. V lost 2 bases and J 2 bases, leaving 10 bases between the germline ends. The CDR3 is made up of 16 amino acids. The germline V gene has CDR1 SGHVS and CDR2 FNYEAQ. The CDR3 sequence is CASSLRLLPYNSPLHF. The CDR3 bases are TGTGCCAGCAGCTTACGCCTGCTGCCCTATAATTCACCCCTCCACTTT.

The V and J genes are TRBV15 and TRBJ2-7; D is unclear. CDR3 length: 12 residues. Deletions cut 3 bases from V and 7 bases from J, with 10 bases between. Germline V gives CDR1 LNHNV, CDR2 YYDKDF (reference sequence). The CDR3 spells CATSRTSGEQYF. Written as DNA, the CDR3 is TGTGCCACCAGCAGGACATCGGGTGAGCAGTACTTC.

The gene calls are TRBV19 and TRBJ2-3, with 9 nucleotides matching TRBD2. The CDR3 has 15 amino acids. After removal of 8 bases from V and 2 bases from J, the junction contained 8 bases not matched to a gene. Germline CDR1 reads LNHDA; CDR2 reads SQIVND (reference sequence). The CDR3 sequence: CASFATSGPTDTQYF. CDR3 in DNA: TGTGCCAGTTTCGCGACTAGCGGTCCCACAGATACGCAGTATTTT.

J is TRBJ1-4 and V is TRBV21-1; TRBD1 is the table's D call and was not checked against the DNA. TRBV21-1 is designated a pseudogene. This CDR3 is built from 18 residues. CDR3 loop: CASSKAGPEGATNEKLFF. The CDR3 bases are TGTGCCAGCAGCAAAGCAGGTCCCGAAGGGGCAACTAATGAAAAACTGTTTTTT.

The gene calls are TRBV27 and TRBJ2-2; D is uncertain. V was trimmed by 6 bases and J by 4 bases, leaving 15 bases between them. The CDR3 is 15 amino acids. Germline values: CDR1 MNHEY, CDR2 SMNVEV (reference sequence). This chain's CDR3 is CASSVTMDPTGELFF. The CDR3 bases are TGTGCCAGCAGCGTGACAATGGACCCCACCGGGGAGCTGTTTTTT.

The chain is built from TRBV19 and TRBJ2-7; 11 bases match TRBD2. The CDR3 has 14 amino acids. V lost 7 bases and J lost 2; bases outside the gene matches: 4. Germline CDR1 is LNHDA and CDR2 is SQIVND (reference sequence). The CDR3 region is CASTGTSGPYEQYF. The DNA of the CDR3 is TGTGCCAGTACCGGGACTAGCGGACCCTACGAGCAGTACTTC.

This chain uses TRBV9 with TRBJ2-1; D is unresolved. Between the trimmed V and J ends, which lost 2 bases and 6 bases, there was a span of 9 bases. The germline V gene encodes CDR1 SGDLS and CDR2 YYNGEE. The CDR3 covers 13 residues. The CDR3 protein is CASSVNPGNEQFF. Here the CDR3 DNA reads TGTGCCAGCAGCGTTAATCCGGGCAATGAGCAGTTCTTC.

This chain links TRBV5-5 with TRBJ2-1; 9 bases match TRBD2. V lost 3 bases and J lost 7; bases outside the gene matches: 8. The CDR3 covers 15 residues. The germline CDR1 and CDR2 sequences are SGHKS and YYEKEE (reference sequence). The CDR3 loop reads CASSWDGTSRNEQFF. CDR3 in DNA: TGTGCCAGCAGCTGGGACGGGACTAGCAGGAATGAGCAGTTCTTC.

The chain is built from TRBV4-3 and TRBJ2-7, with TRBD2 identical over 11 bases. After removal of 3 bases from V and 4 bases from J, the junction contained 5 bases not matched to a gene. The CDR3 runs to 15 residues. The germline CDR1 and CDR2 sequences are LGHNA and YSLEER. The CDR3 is CASSQPTSGTYEQYF. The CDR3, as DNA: TGCGCCAGCAGCCAGCCGACTAGCGGGACTTACGAGCAGTACTTC.

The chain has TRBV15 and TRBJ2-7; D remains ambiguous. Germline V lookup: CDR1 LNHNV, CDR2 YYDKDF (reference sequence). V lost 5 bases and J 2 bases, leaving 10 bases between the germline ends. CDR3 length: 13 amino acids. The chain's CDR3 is CATSLSGTYEQYF. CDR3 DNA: TGTGCCACCAGCCTCTCGGGTACCTACGAGCAGTACTTC.

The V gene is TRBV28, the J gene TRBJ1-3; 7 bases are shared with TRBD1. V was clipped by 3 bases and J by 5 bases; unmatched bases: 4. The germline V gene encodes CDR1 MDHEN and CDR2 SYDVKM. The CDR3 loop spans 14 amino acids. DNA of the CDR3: TGTGCCAGCAGTTTTCAGGGGGGCAGAAACACCATATATTTT. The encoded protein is CASSFQGGRNTIYF.

The CDR3 DNA is TGTGCCAGCACCCTAGGAGAGCGGATTAGCTCCTACAATGAGCAGTTCTTC. Protein product: CASTLGERISSYNEQFF. V is TRBV7-6 and J is TRBJ2-1; TRBD2 is a possible D gene (5 bases). CDR3 length: 17 residues. V was clipped by 7 bases and J by 0 bases, with 19 bases between them. Germline-derived CDR1 and CDR2 are SGHVS and FNYEAQ. Using reference TRBV7-6 and TRBJ2-1 for the parts outside the CDR3, the full variable domain is GAGVSQSPRYKVTKRGQDVALRCDPISGHVSLYWYRQALGQGPEFLTYFNYEAQQDKSGLPNDRFSAERPEGSISTLTIQRTEQRDSAMYRCASTLGERISSYNEQFFGPGTRLTVL.

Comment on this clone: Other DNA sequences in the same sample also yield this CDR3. The CDR3 loop reads CASSVNSGSSYEQYF. CDR3 in DNA: TGTGCCAGCAGCGTAAACAGCGGGAGCTCCTACGAGCAGTACTTC. The chain has TRBV9 and TRBJ2-7, with 8 bases aligning to TRBD2. J lost 0 bases, V lost 1 base, and 3 bases had no gene match. The CDR3 loop spans 15 amino acids. CDR1 is SGDLS and CDR2 is YYNGEE in the germline V gene.

CDR3 sequence reads: CASSSPDGGNTGELFF. The CDR3 DNA reads as TGTGCCAGCAGCTCCCCCGACGGGGGAAACACCGGGGAGCTGTTTTTT. The gene calls are TRBV7-9 and TRBJ2-2; D is possibly TRBD2 (6 bases). Between the trimmed V and J ends, which lost 4 bases and 2 bases, there was a span of 14 bases. The CDR3 is 16 amino acids. The germline gives CDR1 SEHNR, CDR2 FQNEAQ (reference sequence).

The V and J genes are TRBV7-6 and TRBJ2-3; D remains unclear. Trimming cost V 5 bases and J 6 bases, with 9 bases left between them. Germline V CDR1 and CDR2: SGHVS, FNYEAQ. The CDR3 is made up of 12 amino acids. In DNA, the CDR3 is TGTGCCAGCAGCCCAACTGTGGATACGCAGTATTTT. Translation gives CASSPTVDTQYF.

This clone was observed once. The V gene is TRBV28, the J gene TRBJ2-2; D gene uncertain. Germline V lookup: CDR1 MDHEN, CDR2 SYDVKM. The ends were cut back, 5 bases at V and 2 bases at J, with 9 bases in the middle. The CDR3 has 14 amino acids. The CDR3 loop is CASSRRINTGELFF. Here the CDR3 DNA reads TGTGCCAGCAGTAGACGGATTAACACCGGGGAGCTGTTTTTT.

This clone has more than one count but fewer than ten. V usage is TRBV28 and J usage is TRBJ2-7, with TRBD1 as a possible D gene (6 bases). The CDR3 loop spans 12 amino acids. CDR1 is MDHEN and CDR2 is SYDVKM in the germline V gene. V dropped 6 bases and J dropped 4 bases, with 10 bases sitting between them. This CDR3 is CASRTQGYEQYF. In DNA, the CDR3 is TGTGCCAGCAGGACTCAGGGGTACGAGCAGTACTTC.

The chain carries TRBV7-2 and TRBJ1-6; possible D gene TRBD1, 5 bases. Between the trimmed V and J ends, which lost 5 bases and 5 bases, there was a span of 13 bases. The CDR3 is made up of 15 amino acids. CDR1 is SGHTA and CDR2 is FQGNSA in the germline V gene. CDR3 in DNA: TGTGCCAGCAGCGTTATGGGACTGGATAATTCACCCCTCCACTTT. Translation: CASSVMGLDNSPLHF.

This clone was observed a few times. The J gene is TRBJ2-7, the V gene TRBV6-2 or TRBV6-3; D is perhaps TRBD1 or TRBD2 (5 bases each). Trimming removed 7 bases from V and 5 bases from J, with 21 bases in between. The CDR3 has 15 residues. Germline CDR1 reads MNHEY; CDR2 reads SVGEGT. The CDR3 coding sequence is TGTGCCAGCACCCCCTCGGGGCAGGGCGATCACGAGCAGTACTTC. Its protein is CASTPSGQGDHEQYF.

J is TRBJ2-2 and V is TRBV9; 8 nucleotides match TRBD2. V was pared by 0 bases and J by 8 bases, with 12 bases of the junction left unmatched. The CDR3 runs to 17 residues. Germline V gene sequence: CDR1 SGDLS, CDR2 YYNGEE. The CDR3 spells CASSVEVGGLVGGELFF. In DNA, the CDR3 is TGTGCCAGCAGCGTAGAGGTGGGGGGACTAGTCGGAGGGGAGCTGTTTTTT.

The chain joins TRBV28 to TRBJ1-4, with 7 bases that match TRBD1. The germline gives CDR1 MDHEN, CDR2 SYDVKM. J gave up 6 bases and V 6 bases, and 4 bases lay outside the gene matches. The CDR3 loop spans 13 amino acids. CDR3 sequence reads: CASSPGTDEKLFF. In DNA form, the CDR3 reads TGTGCCAGCAGCCCCGGGACAGATGAAAAACTGTTTTTT.

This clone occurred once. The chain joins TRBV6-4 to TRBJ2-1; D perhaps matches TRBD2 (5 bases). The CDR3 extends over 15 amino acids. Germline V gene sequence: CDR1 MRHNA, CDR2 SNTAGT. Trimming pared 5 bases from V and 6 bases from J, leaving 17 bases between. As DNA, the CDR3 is TGTGCCAGCAGTTTGGACTCCGGATTCTCCAATGAGCAGTTCTTC. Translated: CASSLDSGFSNEQFF.

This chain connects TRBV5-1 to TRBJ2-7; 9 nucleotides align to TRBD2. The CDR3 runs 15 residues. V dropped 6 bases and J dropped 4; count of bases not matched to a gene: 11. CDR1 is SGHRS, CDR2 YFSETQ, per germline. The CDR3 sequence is CASTHFSGSGYEQYF. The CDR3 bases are TGCGCCAGCACCCACTTTAGCGGGAGCGGGTACGAGCAGTACTTC. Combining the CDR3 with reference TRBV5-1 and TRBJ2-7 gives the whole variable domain KAGVTQTPRYLIKTRGQQVTLSCSPISGHRSVSWYQQTPGQGLQFLFEYFSETQRNKGNFPGRFSGRQFSNSRSEMNVSTLELGDSALYLCASTHFSGSGYEQYFGPGTRLTVT.

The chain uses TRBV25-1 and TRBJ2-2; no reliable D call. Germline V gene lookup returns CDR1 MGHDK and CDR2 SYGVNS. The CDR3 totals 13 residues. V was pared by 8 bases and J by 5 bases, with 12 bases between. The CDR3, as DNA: TGTGCCAGCTCCGCGAAATGGACCGGGGAGCTGTTTTTT. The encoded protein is CASSAKWTGELFF.

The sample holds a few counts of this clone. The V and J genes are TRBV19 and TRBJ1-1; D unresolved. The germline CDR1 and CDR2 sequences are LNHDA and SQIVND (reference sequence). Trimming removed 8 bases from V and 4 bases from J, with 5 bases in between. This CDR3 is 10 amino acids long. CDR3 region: CASAGTEAFF. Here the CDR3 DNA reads TGTGCCAGTGCGGGCACTGAAGCTTTCTTT.

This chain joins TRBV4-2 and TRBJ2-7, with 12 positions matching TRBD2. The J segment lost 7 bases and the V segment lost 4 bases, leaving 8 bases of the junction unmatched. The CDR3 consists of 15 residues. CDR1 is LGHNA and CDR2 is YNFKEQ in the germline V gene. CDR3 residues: CASSPLAGGPREQYF. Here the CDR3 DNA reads TGTGCCAGCAGCCCCCTAGCGGGAGGGCCAAGGGAGCAGTACTTC.

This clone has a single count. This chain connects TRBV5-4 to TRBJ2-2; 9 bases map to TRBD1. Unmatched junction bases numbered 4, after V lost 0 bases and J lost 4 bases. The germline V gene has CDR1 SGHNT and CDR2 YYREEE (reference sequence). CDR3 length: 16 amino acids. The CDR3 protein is CASSLEGTGITGELFF. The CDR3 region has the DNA TGTGCCAGCAGCTTGGAAGGGACAGGGATCACCGGGGAGCTGTTTTTT.

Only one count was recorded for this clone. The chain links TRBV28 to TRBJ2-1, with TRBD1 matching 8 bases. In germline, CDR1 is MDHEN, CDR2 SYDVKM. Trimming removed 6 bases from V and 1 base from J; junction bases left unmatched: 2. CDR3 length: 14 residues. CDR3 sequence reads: CASSRTGSYNEQFF. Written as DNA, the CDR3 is TGTGCCAGCAGCAGGACAGGGTCCTACAATGAGCAGTTCTTC.

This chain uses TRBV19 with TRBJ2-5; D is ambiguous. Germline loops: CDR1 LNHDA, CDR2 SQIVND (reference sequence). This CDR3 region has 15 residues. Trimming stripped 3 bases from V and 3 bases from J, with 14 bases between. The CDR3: CASSISPASKETQYF. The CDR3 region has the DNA TGTGCCAGTAGTATCTCCCCGGCAAGTAAAGAGACCCAGTACTTC.

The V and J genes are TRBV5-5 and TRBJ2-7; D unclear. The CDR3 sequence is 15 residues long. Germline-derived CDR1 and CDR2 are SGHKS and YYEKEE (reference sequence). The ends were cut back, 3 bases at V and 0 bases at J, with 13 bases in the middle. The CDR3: CASSSPRRSSYEQYF. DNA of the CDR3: TGTGCCAGCAGCTCCCCGCGAAGGAGCTCCTACGAGCAGTACTTC.

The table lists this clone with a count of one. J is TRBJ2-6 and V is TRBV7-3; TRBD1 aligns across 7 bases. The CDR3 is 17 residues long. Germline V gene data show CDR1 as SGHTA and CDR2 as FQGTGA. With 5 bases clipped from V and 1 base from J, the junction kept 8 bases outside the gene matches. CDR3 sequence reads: CASSPGGRPSGANVLTF. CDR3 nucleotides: TGTGCCAGCAGCCCAGGGGGACGGCCATCTGGGGCCAACGTCCTGACTTTC.